The 16 T cell receptor beta chains below come from one sample, sequenced in a study of shared clonotypes between healthy human individuals. Naive-designated CD8 cells lacked CD45RO, were positively enriched for CCR7, and omitted terminally differentiated effector memory CD45RA+ cells. The method was immunoSEQ multiplex PCR; TCRdb's version includes in-frame clones alone and lacks a portion of them. The sample consists of around 2,000,000 clones, around 93% of them appearing once. The sequenced sample consisted of naive CD8+ T cells from PBMCs. Receptor source: a young man in good health. Some clones in this sample may be carry-over from other donors' samples.

Comments on this clone: The germline gene is not matched at one end of the junction; a read error may be the cause. In DNA, the CDR3 is TGTGCCAGCAGCTTGGCCAACGCTGAGATTTTC. It codes for CASSLANAEIF. The chain couples TRBV5-4 to TRBJ2-7; D remains unclear. Per germline, CDR1 SGHNT and CDR2 YYREEE (reference sequence). CDR3 length: 11 amino acids.

The V gene is TRBV9, the J gene TRBJ1-1, with unresolved D. V was pared by 3 bases and J by 0 bases, with 12 bases between. CDR1 is SGDLS and CDR2 is YYNGEE in the germline V gene. CDR3 length: 15 amino acids. Written as DNA, the CDR3 is TGTGCCAGCAGCGCAGAGACGGGGATGAACACTGAAGCTTTCTTT. This gives the protein CASSAETGMNTEAFF.

This clone was recorded once. This chain connects TRBV9 to TRBJ2-2, with D possibly TRBD1 on 5 matching bases. Per the germline V gene, CDR1 is SGDLS and CDR2 is YYNGEE. V dropped 3 bases and J dropped 0 bases, with 18 bases sitting between them. The CDR3 is 18 amino acids. The CDR3 loop reads CASSGRAGSLSNTGELFF. CDR3 DNA sequence: TGTGCCAGCAGCGGTCGGGCAGGGTCTTTATCGAACACCGGGGAGCTGTTTTTT.

This chain joins TRBV7-9 and TRBJ1-2, with unresolved D. The ends were cut back, 3 bases at V and 7 bases at J, with 18 bases in the middle. The CDR3 consists of 15 residues. The germline V gene has CDR1 SEHNR and CDR2 FQNEAQ (reference sequence). The CDR3 here is CASSFPLGVLGGYTF. CDR3 bases: TGTGCCAGCAGCTTCCCCCTCGGGGTCCTTGGTGGCTACACCTTC.

This sequence joins TRBV10-3 and TRBJ2-1; D is uncertain. The V end was cut by 0 bases, the J end by 6 bases, with 9 bases between. Germline V lookup: CDR1 ENHRY, CDR2 SYGVKD. CDR3 length: 14 residues. In nucleotides, the CDR3 is TGTGCCATCAGTGAGTCGGTGAGGTTCAATGAGCAGTTCTTC. Translating it yields CAISESVRFNEQFF.

The chain combines TRBV7-9 with TRBJ2-1; 8 bases are a match to TRBD2. This CDR3 is 17 amino acids long. From germline, CDR1 is SEHNR and CDR2 FQNEAQ (reference sequence). V gave up 2 bases and J gave up 12 bases; unmatched junction bases: 18. CDR3: CASSLRARTGGLWMQFF. The CDR3 bases are TGTGCCAGCAGCTTAAGGGCACGAACGGGAGGGTTGTGGATGCAGTTCTTC. The full variable domain, rest sourced from reference TRBV7-9 and TRBJ2-1, is DTGVSQNPRHKITKRGQNVTFRCDPISEHNRLYWYRQTLGQGPEFLTYFQNEAQLEKSRLLSDRFSAERPKGSFSTLEIQRTEQGDSAMYLCASSLRARTGGLWMQFFGPGTRLTVL.

This chain joins TRBV7-6 and TRBJ2-3; TRBD2 agrees at 9 bases. CDR3 size: 16 residues. J gave up 1 base and V 6 bases, and 8 bases lay outside the gene matches. The germline V gene encodes CDR1 SGHVS and CDR2 FNYEAQ. CDR3 sequence reads: CASRRLAGVGTDTQYF. The CDR3 DNA reads as TGTGCCAGCAGACGATTAGCGGGAGTGGGCACAGATACGCAGTATTTT.

This chain links TRBV30 with TRBJ1-1; 11 bases match TRBD1. The CDR3 covers 13 residues. With 3 bases clipped from V and 5 bases from J, the junction kept 2 bases outside the gene matches. Germline CDR1 reads GTSNPN; CDR2 reads SVGIG (reference sequence). The CDR3 loop reads CAWRDRGQTEAFF. As DNA, the CDR3 is TGTGCCTGGAGGGACAGGGGGCAGACTGAAGCTTTCTTT.

J is TRBJ2-2 and V is TRBV16; the D gene could be TRBD1 or TRBD2 (6 bases each). Per germline, CDR1 KGHSY and CDR2 FQNENV. The CDR3 totals 14 residues. V was shortened by 1 base and J by 6 bases, with 9 bases between the two germline ends. The DNA for the CDR3 is TGTGCCAGCAGCCAATACCGGGGGCCCGGGGAGCTGTTTTTT. It codes for CASSQYRGPGELFF.

V usage is TRBV4-1 and J usage is TRBJ2-7, with D possibly matching TRBD2 (7 bases). Germline CDR1 MGHRA, CDR2 YSYEKL. Deletions cut 5 bases from V and 0 bases from J, with 23 bases between. The CDR3 is 18 amino acids. Written as DNA, the CDR3 is TGCGCCAGCAGCGCTCGGGGGGACACCCCATACTTCTCCTACGAGCAGTACTTC. It yields the protein CASSARGDTPYFSYEQYF.

The V call is TRBV19, the J call TRBJ2-2, with 7 bases aligning to TRBD1. V gave up 6 bases and J gave up 0 bases; unmatched junction bases: 4. Per germline, CDR1 LNHDA and CDR2 SQIVND (reference sequence). The length of the CDR3 is 15 residues. Here the CDR3 DNA reads TGTGCCAGTAGCCAGGACAGGTCGAACACCGGGGAGCTGTTTTTT. As protein: CASSQDRSNTGELFF.

The chain carries TRBV28 and TRBJ1-1; D may be TRBD1 (5 bases). Deletions cut 3 bases from V and 0 bases from J, with 14 bases between. Germline lookup yields CDR1 MDHEN and CDR2 SYDVKM. CDR3 size: 16 residues. CDR3 sequence reads: CASSFEGVRVNTEAFF. In DNA, the CDR3 is TGTGCCAGCAGTTTTGAAGGGGTTAGGGTGAACACTGAAGCTTTCTTT.

The genes are TRBV7-9 and TRBJ1-2; D ambiguous. Germline V gives CDR1 SEHNR, CDR2 FQNEAQ (reference sequence). The CDR3 runs 15 residues. Between the trimmed V and J ends, which lost 1 base and 5 bases, there was a span of 14 bases. The DNA for the CDR3 is TGTGCCAGCAGCTTAGGTGAAACAGACTATTATGGCTACACCTTC. It translates to CASSLGETDYYGYTF.

This clone has only one observation. V is TRBV15 and J is TRBJ2-1; a possible D gene is TRBD2 (6 bases). The CDR3 contains 14 residues. Germline lookup yields CDR1 LNHNV and CDR2 YYDKDF (reference sequence). Trimming stripped 1 base from V and 3 bases from J, with 7 bases between. The CDR3 DNA is TGTGCCACCAGCAGAGGTAGCGGCTACAATGAGCAGTTCTTC. Translating gives CATSRGSGYNEQFF.

The CDR3: CASSSAQGLYEQYF. For the CDR3, the DNA is TGTGCCAGTAGTTCAGCACAGGGGCTCTACGAGCAGTACTTC. The chain has TRBV19 and TRBJ2-7; 7 bases align to TRBD1. Germline loops: CDR1 LNHDA, CDR2 SQIVND (reference sequence). CDR3 size: 14 residues. The V gene end was trimmed by 5 bases and the J gene end by 3 bases; junction bases not matched to a gene: 7.

This clone occurred once. V usage is TRBV7-9 and J usage is TRBJ2-6; no firm D call. CDR1 and CDR2 (germline): SEHNR, FQNEAQ (reference sequence). This CDR3 has 15 amino acids. V lost 5 bases and J 0 bases, leaving 8 bases between the germline ends. Here the CDR3 reads CASSPLTSGANVLTF. DNA for the CDR3: TGTGCCAGCAGCCCTCTCACCTCTGGGGCCAACGTCCTGACTTTC.